This entry concerns a single T cell receptor (beta chain). The antigen is not known. It may be a read error: a sequence one base away is much more abundant. Isolation of PBMCs was performed on around 9.7 ml fresh peripheral blood. This entry belongs to a study of T cells in Graves' hyperthyroidism and ophthalmopathy. Study at large: Before treatment of any kind, peripheral blood was taken at initial diagnosis. Study-level results: From stable hyperthyroidism, ophthalmopathy was separated by a 13 V-J model. Appearing also in blood were most of the thyroid clonotypes expanded above 0.001.

The CDR3 regions of TCR beta were amplified from RNA transcripts. First-round RT-PCR with HTBI primers amplified the TCR CDR3 region. Each CDR3 protein gets one entry after TCRdb re-called the multiplex PCR reads with MiXCR. The sample contains about 560,000 distinct CDR3 sequences, around a sixth of which appear only once. The sequenced sample consisted of blood. The sequence was obtained from a woman aged 25 to 39 with Graves' hyperthyroidism.

CDR3 sequence (DNA): TGTGCATCACGGGTCATGACATATACGCAGTATTTT. It is translated as CASRVMTYTQYF. The chain uses TRBV12-3 or TRBV12-4 and TRBJ2-3; no clear D. The CDR3 loop spans 12 amino acids.